Sequencing of this TCR beta chain was carried out in a study of cytomegalovirus exposure and HLA in healthy donors. PCR involved 60 Vbeta and 13 Jbeta primers. As originally analysed: An analysis performed later counted 70 million to 90 million unique TCR beta chains (around 11 million of them shared). Repertoires were generated with immunoSEQ multiplex PCR, while TCRdb's copy carries only in-frame clones and drops some. The DNA was the basis for D and trimming; V, J and clone size are from that table. Counted here are about 94,000 clones, approximately 80% occurring once; the ten biggest clones make up about 9.3%. V gave up 2 bases and J gave up 2 bases, with 13 bases separating them. The length of the CDR3 is 16 residues. Germline CDR1 is SEHNR and CDR2 is FQNEAQ (reference sequence).

This TCR derives from a human donor in good health. The chain employs TRBV7-9 and TRBJ2-1; D remains ambiguous. Sequenced input: PBMCs. The CDR3 sequence is CASSLIGLSAYNEQFF. Here the CDR3 DNA reads TGTGCCAGCAGCTTAATCGGTTTAAGCGCCTACAATGAGCAGTTCTTC.